This entry is about one TCR beta chain. What it binds is unknown. The sample originates from a study of blood T cells in healthy people across ages. The study's findings and limits: Across the age range, TCR beta diversity per million T cells fell in a roughly linear way.

Germline CDR1 reads MGHRA; CDR2 reads YSYEKL. The CDR3 spans 14 residues. Trimming pared 3 bases from V and 2 bases from J, leaving 8 bases between. The donors, aged roughly 6 to 90, were healthy Caucasians from Russia. For every donor, a draw yielded about 10 milliliters of peripheral blood. A second roughly 6 to 11 cycle PCR used barcoded and J-beta primers. Each cDNA molecule was tagged by a template-switch adaptor that had 12 random nucleotides. TCRdb re-derived calls from the 5' RACE reads in MiXCR, one entry per CDR3 protein. The profile shows 1.6 million or so distinct CDR3 sequences, about 31% of them singletons.

The TCR sequence derives from a woman in her 30s in good health. This chain connects TRBV4-1 to TRBJ1-5; D is ambiguous. Material: blood. The CDR3 here is CASSQGTRNQPQHF. CDR3 nucleotide sequence: TGCGCCAGCAGCCAGGGAACGCGCAATCAGCCCCAGCATTTT.